The clone carrying this TCR beta chain appeared a few times. Its antigen remains unknown. These data belong to a study of T-cell memory formation after mild COVID-19. Points from the study as a whole: That cross-reactive memory joined was suggested by some responding clones appearing in pre-infection memory. The CD4+ clones that contracted clustered mainly within CM and EM, and the CD8+ clones concentrated in EMRA. Day 15 to 85 contracting clones showed balanced CD4/CD8; day 15 to 37 expanders favored CD4+.

Each CDR3 protein is one row after TCRdb ran MiXCR on the 5' RACE reads. The table shows roughly 52,000 distinct CDR3 sequences, with under 7.5% occurring only once. Deletions cut 0 bases from V and 5 bases from J, with 7 bases between. This CDR3 has 13 amino acids. Per germline, CDR1 LGHDT and CDR2 YNNKEL (reference sequence). The clonotype comes from a man younger than 35 who had mild COVID-19 (a few samples of this study predate the infection). Cell type and time point are not known. V gene TRBV3-1 combines with J gene TRBJ1-2, with no clear D. Source material: PBMCs or a T cell subset sorted from them (not recorded which). For the CDR3, the DNA is TGTGCCAGCAGCCAAGATCTTAGATATGGCTACACCTTC. Protein sequence: CASSQDLRYGYTF. Filled out from reference TRBV3-1 and TRBJ1-2, the complete variable domain reads DTAVSQTPKYLVTQMGNDKSIKCEQNLGHDTMYWYKQDSKKFLKIMFSYNNKELIINETVPNRFSPKSPDKAHLNLHINSLELGDSAVYFCASSQDLRYGYTFGSGTRLTVV.